Listed below are T cell receptor beta chains from one sample, sequenced in a study of blood T cell repertoires in COVID-19. The assay was immunoSEQ multiplex PCR, and TCRdb's table has in-frame clones only and misses some. The table lists over 200,000 clones, 84% of them singletons. Sample: peripheral blood. The source of these receptors is a woman aged 80 or over with active or convalescent COVID-19. CDR3s include the opening cysteine and the closing phenylalanine or tryptophan. Fields, in order: CDR3 protein, CDR3 DNA, clone size, V gene, CDR3 length, J gene, D gene. The D gene is left open where the match is weak. A clone size is listed for some rows: how often the clone was seen (once, few, many), or a class if it is expanded.

CDR3: CASSFEAVNTGELFF; DNA: TGTGCCAGCAGCTTTGAAGCCGTAAACACCGGGGAGCTGTTTTTT; size: .; V: TRBV5-4; length: 15; J: TRBJ2-2; D: .
CDR3: CASSSLPTDTQYF; DNA: TGCGCCAGCAGCTCACTACCCACAGATACGCAGTATTTT; size: .; V: TRBV5-1; length: 13; J: TRBJ2-3; D: .
CDR3: CASSFGGYFYNEQFF; DNA: TGTGCCAGCAGTTTCGGGGGGTACTTCTACAATGAGCAGTTCTTC; size: .; V: TRBV28; length: 15; J: TRBJ2-1; D: TRBD2
CDR3: CATSQGSTGGGETQYF; DNA: TGTGCCACCAGCCAAGGGAGTACGGGAGGTGGAGAGACCCAGTACTTC; size: .; V: TRBV15; length: 16; J: TRBJ2-5; D: TRBD2
CDR3: CASSHRGGQETQYF; DNA: TGTGCCAGCAGCCATAGGGGGGGCCAAGAGACCCAGTACTTC; size: .; V: TRBV3-1/TRBV3-2; length: 14; J: TRBJ2-5; D: .
CDR3: CASSGYRAGGLEEQYF; DNA: TGTGCCAGCAGCGGATACAGGGCCGGCGGTTTGGAGGAGCAGTACTTC; size: once; V: TRBV5-4; length: 16; J: TRBJ2-7; D: .
CDR3: CASSAGTFSYEQYF; DNA: TGTGCCAGCAGTGCTGGGACATTTTCCTACGAGCAGTACTTC; size: .; V: TRBV2; length: 14; J: TRBJ2-7; D: .
CDR3: CASSPAQGSGGAGDTQYF; DNA: TGTGCCAGCAGCCCCGCCCAGGGGAGCGGGGGGGCAGGAGATACGCAGTATTTT; size: .; V: TRBV7-2; length: 18; J: TRBJ2-3; D: TRBD2
CDR3: CASSPRGRLQETQYF; DNA: TGTGCCAGCAGCCCAAGAGGTAGACTCCAAGAGACCCAGTACTTC; size: .; V: TRBV9; length: 15; J: TRBJ2-5; D: .
CDR3: CASSARTEAFF; DNA: TGTGCCAGCAGTGCGAGGACTGAAGCTTTCTTT; size: .; V: TRBV28; length: 11; J: TRBJ1-1; D: .
CDR3: CASSQGQGGEAYEQYF; DNA: TGTGCCAGCAGCCAAGGACAGGGTGGTGAAGCCTACGAGCAGTACTTC; size: .; V: TRBV4-2; length: 16; J: TRBJ2-7; D: TRBD1
CDR3: CASSSTGATDTQYF; DNA: TGTGCCAGCAGCTCGACAGGGGCCACCGATACGCAGTATTTT; size: .; V: TRBV5-6; length: 14; J: TRBJ2-3; D: TRBD1
CDR3: CAWSNRGHQPQHF; DNA: TGTGCCTGGAGTAACAGGGGCCATCAGCCCCAGCATTTT; size: .; V: TRBV30; length: 13; J: TRBJ1-5; D: TRBD1
CDR3: CASSLRQGGPSGANVLTF; DNA: TGTGCCAGCAGCTTAAGACAGGGGGGTCCCTCTGGGGCCAACGTCCTGACTTTC; size: .; V: TRBV9; length: 18; J: TRBJ2-6; D: TRBD1
CDR3: CASSLAGGTDTQYF; DNA: TGTGCCAGCAGTTTAGCGGGGGGAACAGATACGCAGTATTTT; size: .; V: TRBV28; length: 14; J: TRBJ2-3; D: TRBD2
CDR3: CASSMGSRTGLNQPQHF; DNA: TGTGCCAGTAGTATGGGGTCTCGGACAGGGCTTAATCAGCCCCAGCATTTT; size: .; V: TRBV19; length: 17; J: TRBJ1-5; D: TRBD1
CDR3: CASSRQGALNTEAFF; DNA: TGTGCCAGCAGCCGTCAGGGGGCCCTGAACACTGAAGCTTTCTTT; size: few; V: TRBV13; length: 15; J: TRBJ1-1; D: TRBD1
CDR3: CSVEGRGSNGYTF; DNA: TGCAGCGTTGAGGGCAGGGGGAGTAATGGCTACACCTTC; size: .; V: TRBV29-1; length: 13; J: TRBJ1-2; D: TRBD1
CDR3: CATSGRDRGFDDTQYF; DNA: TGTGCCACCAGTGGCCGGGACAGGGGATTCGATGATACGCAGTATTTT; size: .; V: TRBV24-1; length: 16; J: TRBJ2-3; D: TRBD1
CDR3: CASSLRGISTEAFF; DNA: TGTGCCAGCAGCCTCCGGGGGATTAGCACTGAAGCTTTCTTT; size: .; V: TRBV6-6; length: 14; J: TRBJ1-1; D: .
CDR3: CASKRAVSYNEQFF; DNA: TGTGCCAGTAAGAGGGCAGTTTCCTACAATGAGCAGTTCTTC; size: .; V: TRBV19; length: 14; J: TRBJ2-1; D: .
CDR3: CASALPGQGNSPLHF; DNA: TGCGCCAGCGCACTACCGGGACAGGGAAATTCACCCCTCCACTTT; size: once; V: TRBV23-1; length: 15; J: TRBJ1-6; D: TRBD1
CDR3: CASSPHPGGQETQYF; DNA: TGTGCCAGCAGCCCACACCCGGGGGGGCAAGAGACCCAGTACTTC; size: .; V: TRBV7-3; length: 15; J: TRBJ2-5; D: TRBD2
CDR3: CASSFDRAETQYF; DNA: TGTGCCAGCAGCTTCGACAGGGCGGAGACCCAGTACTTC; size: .; V: TRBV11-3; length: 13; J: TRBJ2-5; D: TRBD1
CDR3: CASSRLAGVVTQYF; DNA: TGTGCCAGCAGCAGACTAGCGGGAGTGGTGACCCAGTACTTC; size: .; V: TRBV7-9; length: 14; J: TRBJ2-5; D: TRBD2
CDR3: CASSLVSASSGETQYF; DNA: TGCGCCAGCAGCTTGGTTTCGGCTAGCTCGGGGGAGACCCAGTACTTC; size: .; V: TRBV5-1; length: 16; J: TRBJ2-5; D: .
CDR3: CASSPRQGKETQYF; DNA: TGTGCCAGCAGCCCACGACAGGGGAAAGAGACCCAGTACTTC; size: .; V: TRBV7-2; length: 14; J: TRBJ2-5; D: TRBD1
CDR3: CASSRRGGETQYF; DNA: TGTGCCAGCTCACGAAGGGGGGGAGAGACCCAGTACTTC; size: .; V: TRBV18; length: 13; J: TRBJ2-5; D: .
CDR3: CASSFFPEGANTEAFF; DNA: TGTGCCAGCAGTTTCTTCCCCGAAGGGGCGAACACTGAAGCTTTCTTT; size: .; V: TRBV27; length: 16; J: TRBJ1-1; D: .
CDR3: CSVELVRGGNTIYF; DNA: TGCAGCGTTGAATTGGTCCGAGGTGGAAACACCATATATTTT; size: .; V: TRBV29-1; length: 14; J: TRBJ1-3; D: .
CDR3: CASSGGTGSNYGYTF; DNA: TGTGCCAGCAGCGGAGGGACAGGCTCTAACTATGGCTACACCTTC; size: .; V: TRBV5-4; length: 15; J: TRBJ1-2; D: TRBD1
CDR3: CASSSTSSLAKNIQYF; DNA: TGCGCCAGCAGCTCGACATCAAGTCTAGCCAAAAACATTCAGTACTTC; size: .; V: TRBV5-1; length: 16; J: TRBJ2-4; D: .
CDR3: CASSLERLTDTQYF; DNA: TGTGCCAGCAGCTTAGAACGACTCACAGATACGCAGTATTTT; size: few; V: TRBV11-2; length: 14; J: TRBJ2-3; D: .
CDR3: CASSPLTGINSPLHF; DNA: TGTGCCAGCTCACCATTGACAGGGATCAATTCACCCCTCCACTTT; size: .; V: TRBV18; length: 15; J: TRBJ1-6; D: TRBD1
CDR3: CASSPGLGTYNEQFF; DNA: TGTGCCAGCTCACCAGGTCTCGGGACCTACAATGAGCAGTTCTTC; size: few; V: TRBV18; length: 15; J: TRBJ2-1; D: .
CDR3: CASSMGSGESTDTQYF; DNA: TGTGCCAGCAGTATGGGTAGCGGGGAGAGCACAGATACGCAGTATTTT; size: .; V: TRBV5-8; length: 16; J: TRBJ2-3; D: TRBD2
CDR3: CSVHEVFGNTEAFF; DNA: TGCAGCGTTCACGAGGTATTCGGGAACACTGAAGCTTTCTTT; size: .; V: TRBV29-1; length: 14; J: TRBJ1-1; D: .
CDR3: CASMRQFGGYTF; DNA: TGTGCCAGCATGCGGCAGTTCGGTGGCTACACCTTC; size: many; V: TRBV12-3/TRBV12-4; length: 12; J: TRBJ1-2; D: .
CDR3: CASSQVGRGHTEAFF; DNA: TGTGCCAGCAGCCAAGTAGGCAGGGGGCACACTGAAGCTTTCTTT; size: .; V: TRBV14; length: 15; J: TRBJ1-1; D: TRBD1
CDR3: CASSSDTEAFF; DNA: TGTGCCAGCAGCTCCGACACTGAAGCTTTCTTT; size: .; V: TRBV7-9; length: 11; J: TRBJ1-1; D: .
CDR3: CASMASTDTQYF; DNA: TGTGCCAGCATGGCTAGCACAGATACGCAGTATTTT; size: .; V: TRBV7-9; length: 12; J: TRBJ2-3; D: .
CDR3: CASSRKDPGKSDYGYTF; DNA: TGCGCCAGCAGCCGAAAGGATCCAGGGAAATCAGACTATGGCTACACCTTC; size: .; V: TRBV5-1; length: 17; J: TRBJ1-2; D: .
CDR3: CASSQLSGGANTGELFF; DNA: TGTGCCAGCAGCCAGCTCAGCGGGGGAGCGAACACCGGGGAGCTGTTTTTT; size: .; V: TRBV3-1/TRBV3-2; length: 17; J: TRBJ2-2; D: TRBD2
CDR3: CASSVKDSSGNTIYF; DNA: TGTGCCAGCAGCGTAAAGGACAGCTCTGGAAACACCATATATTTT; size: .; V: TRBV9; length: 15; J: TRBJ1-3; D: .
CDR3: CATSDTGTDTQYF; DNA: TGTGCCACCAGTGATACAGGGACAGATACGCAGTATTTT; size: once; V: TRBV24-1; length: 13; J: TRBJ2-3; D: .